These 2 T cell receptor beta chains share one sample of origin, sequenced in a study of T cells after yellow fever vaccination. Via MiXCR, TCRdb re-called the 5' RACE reads, giving one row per CDR3 protein. Among about 130,000 distinct CDR3 sequences listed, about 8.4% were seen once. The sequencing here drew on CD8+ T cells sorted from PBMCs, taken on the day of the yellow fever booster vaccination. The receptors come from a man between 18 and 35 years old who received the YFV17D yellow fever vaccine.

This clonotype was observed at least ten times. The rearrangement joins TRBV5-1 to TRBJ2-4; 10 bases fit TRBD1. J was trimmed by 0 bases and V by 4 bases; bases with no gene match: 7. The germline CDR1 and CDR2 sequences are SGHRS and YFSETQ. The CDR3 runs to 17 residues. The DNA for the CDR3 is TGCGCCAGCAGCAGGACAGGGGGAAATCTAGCCAAAAACATTCAGTACTTC. Its translation: CASSRTGGNLAKNIQYF. Together with reference TRBV5-1 and TRBJ2-4, the CDR3 gives the full variable domain: KAGVTQTPRYLIKTRGQQVTLSCSPISGHRSVSWYQQTPGQGLQFLFEYFSETQRNKGNFPGRFSGRQFSNSRSEMNVSTLELGDSALYLCASSRTGGNLAKNIQYFGAGTRLSVL.

The chain employs TRBV7-2 and TRBJ2-3; TRBD2 aligns across 12 bases. The CDR3 is made up of 19 amino acids. Germline loops: CDR1 SGHTA, CDR2 FQGNSA. V shed 5 bases and J 1 base; nucleotides not matched to a gene: 13. The DNA for the CDR3 is TGTGCCAGCAGCATAAGGACTAGCGGGGTCTCCTATGGCACAGATACGCAGTATTTT. Translation: CASSIRTSGVSYGTDTQYF.